This T cell receptor (beta chain) was documented in a study of blood T cell repertoires in COVID-19. About the research overall: Researchers got acute and convalescent COVID-19 samples from the United States, Italy and Spain. The cDNA or gDNA used as material had been derived from T cells, B-cell-depleted T cells, or PBMCs.

CDR1 LGHDT and CDR2 YNNKEL come from the germline V gene (reference sequence). The V and J ends lost 6 bases and 5 bases, in that order; junction bases with no gene match: 7. The CDR3 loop spans 14 amino acids. Original handling: Amplification of reference gene primers was used by the study to estimate nucleated cell counts. Profiling relied on immunoSEQ multiplex PCR, and the TCRdb table lists in-frame clones only, not all of them. V and J calls and clone size come straight from that table; D and trimming were deduced from the DNA. Of about 120,000 clones listed, over 70% are singletons. The source of this sequence is a woman in her 70s with acute or convalescent COVID-19. V usage is TRBV3-1 (or the pseudogene TRBV3-2) and J usage is TRBJ1-1; TRBD1 agrees at 9 bases. The source material was peripheral blood. CDR3 sequence: CASSRQGGITEAFF. In DNA, the CDR3 is TGTGCCAGCAGTCGACAGGGGGGTATTACTGAAGCTTTCTTT.